This is a list of T cell receptor beta chains from one sample in a study of blood T cell repertoires in COVID-19. Measured with immunoSEQ multiplex PCR; TCRdb has only the in-frame clones, and not every one. Among some 220,000 clones listed, 84% were seen once. Sequencing was done on a sample of peripheral blood. These receptors were obtained from a woman in her twenties or thirties who had recovered from COVID-19. CDR3s include the opening cysteine and the closing phenylalanine or tryptophan. D genes are given only for firm matches. Clone size is shown for a subset of rows, as once, few, many or a class of expanded clone.

j_call: TRBJ2-3
v_call: TRBV27
d_call: .
clone_size: once
cdr3_nt: TGTGCCAGCAGTTTGGGGGGTATTGGCACAGATACGCAGTATTTT
cdr3_aa: CASSLGGIGTDTQYF

j_call: TRBJ2-7
v_call: TRBV6-5
d_call: .
clone_size: .
cdr3_nt: TGTGCCAGCAGATTTCAGGGAACCCCCGAGCAGTACTTC
cdr3_aa: CASRFQGTPEQYF

j_call: TRBJ1-2
v_call: TRBV28
d_call: TRBD1
clone_size: .
cdr3_nt: TGTGCCAGCAGTTCCACAGGGGGCTATGGCTACACCTTC
cdr3_aa: CASSSTGGYGYTF

j_call: TRBJ2-6
v_call: TRBV28
d_call: TRBD1
clone_size: .
cdr3_nt: TGTGCCAGCAGTGACGACAGGGGAGCCAACGTCCTGACTTTC
cdr3_aa: CASSDDRGANVLTF

j_call: TRBJ1-4
v_call: TRBV18
d_call: .
clone_size: .
cdr3_nt: TGTGCCAGCTCACCCACGGCGGGGAAGGGTGAAAAACTGTTTTTT
cdr3_aa: CASSPTAGKGEKLFF

j_call: TRBJ2-1
v_call: TRBV7-9
d_call: TRBD2
clone_size: .
cdr3_nt: TGTGCCAGCTCGCCCGGGACTAGCAGATACAATGAGCAGTTCTTC
cdr3_aa: CASSPGTSRYNEQFF

j_call: TRBJ2-7
v_call: TRBV12-3/TRBV12-4
d_call: .
clone_size: .
cdr3_nt: TGTGCCAGCAGTTTACCGGGCGAGCAGTACTTC
cdr3_aa: CASSLPGEQYF

j_call: TRBJ2-1
v_call: TRBV6-5
d_call: .
clone_size: .
cdr3_nt: TGTGCCAGCAGTTACTCCGAGGGCGACAATGAGCAGTTCTTC
cdr3_aa: CASSYSEGDNEQFF

j_call: TRBJ2-1
v_call: TRBV6-6
d_call: .
clone_size: .
cdr3_nt: TGTGCCAGCAGTTACGAGATCGGGACCTACAATGAGCAGTTCTTC
cdr3_aa: CASSYEIGTYNEQFF

j_call: TRBJ1-4
v_call: TRBV28
d_call: TRBD1
clone_size: .
cdr3_nt: TGTGCCAGCACCCCGACAGGGGGCGATGAAAAACTGTTTTTT
cdr3_aa: CASTPTGGDEKLFF

j_call: TRBJ1-4
v_call: TRBV18
d_call: .
clone_size: .
cdr3_nt: TGTGCCAGCTCACCACAGGCGGGGTCCGAGGAAAAACTGTTTTTT
cdr3_aa: CASSPQAGSEEKLFF

j_call: TRBJ2-7
v_call: TRBV7-8
d_call: .
clone_size: once
cdr3_nt: TGTGCCAGCAGCTTAGCGCGGGAGACAGGTTACGAGCAGTACTTC
cdr3_aa: CASSLARETGYEQYF

j_call: TRBJ1-2
v_call: TRBV7-9
d_call: .
clone_size: .
cdr3_nt: TGTGCCAGCAGCCCCATGGCGGCCAGTCAGGGCTATGGCTACACCTTC
cdr3_aa: CASSPMAASQGYGYTF

j_call: TRBJ1-1
v_call: TRBV7-2
d_call: .
clone_size: .
cdr3_nt: TGTGCCAGCAGGAGACAAGGGAGTTCGAACACTGAAGCTTTCTTT
cdr3_aa: CASRRQGSSNTEAFF

j_call: TRBJ2-2
v_call: TRBV7-9
d_call: TRBD2
clone_size: once
cdr3_nt: TGTGCCAGCAGCTTTACTAGCGTGCTGGGGGAGCTGTTTTTT
cdr3_aa: CASSFTSVLGELFF

j_call: TRBJ1-4
v_call: TRBV28
d_call: .
clone_size: few
cdr3_nt: TGTGCCAGCAGTAAACAGGGATTGGGTAATGAAAAACTGTTTTTT
cdr3_aa: CASSKQGLGNEKLFF

j_call: TRBJ2-3
v_call: TRBV20-1
d_call: TRBD2
clone_size: .
cdr3_nt: TGCAGTGCTAGTAGTCTAGCGGGAGCAAGTAGCACAGATACGCAGTATTTT
cdr3_aa: CSASSLAGASSTDTQYF

j_call: TRBJ1-6
v_call: TRBV3-1/TRBV3-2
d_call: TRBD1
clone_size: .
cdr3_nt: TGTGCCAGCAGCCAAGAAAGGACAGGGGGCTATTCACCCCTCCACTTT
cdr3_aa: CASSQERTGGYSPLHF

j_call: TRBJ1-5
v_call: TRBV5-8
d_call: .
clone_size: .
cdr3_nt: TGTGCCAGCAGCTTGATGCGGGACTATAGCAATCAGCCCCAGCATTTT
cdr3_aa: CASSLMRDYSNQPQHF